This T cell receptor (beta chain) stems from a study of blood T cell repertoires in COVID-19. Study-wide background: The United States, Italy and Spain provided the acute and convalescent COVID-19 samples. Sources were T cells, B-cell-depleted T cells, or PBMCs; the material itself was cDNA or gDNA.

In the authors' methods: For nucleated cells, counts were estimated from reference gene primer amplification. Produced via immunoSEQ multiplex PCR; TCRdb's table is partial and in-frame only. The V and J calls and clone size are taken from that table; D and trimming were inferred from the DNA. The data contain some 240,000 clones, around 85% of them seen just once; the ten biggest clones take up about 2.4%. Followed over time, Seattle patients had been enrolled while infection was active. The specimen sequenced was peripheral blood. This clonotype was sampled from a woman aged 70-85 years with COVID-19, enrolled during active disease.

The CDR3 nucleotides read TGTGCCAGTAGTACCCCCGGGACAGGGCAAGAGACCCAGTACTTC. This gives the protein CASSTPGTGQETQYF. The rearrangement links TRBV19 to TRBJ2-5, with 9 bases matching TRBD1. The CDR3 is made up of 15 amino acids. V lost 4 bases to trimming and J lost 2 bases; unmatched junction nucleotides: 5. Looked up from germline, CDR1 is LNHDA and CDR2 is SQIVND (reference sequence). The full variable domain, its missing parts supplied by reference TRBV19 and TRBJ2-5, is DGGITQSPKYLFRKEGQNVTLSCEQNLNHDAMYWYRQDPGQGLRLIYYSQIVNDFQKGDIAEGYSVSREKKESFPLTVTSAQKNPTAFYLCASSTPGTGQETQYFGPGTRLLVL.